Listed here are 9 T cell receptor beta chains from one sample, sequenced in a study of human T cells and chemical hapten exposure. Specified time point: patch test 2, 6 weeks after DPC sensitization. Treatment indicated: therapeutic diphenylcyclopropenone sensitization with weekly scalp DPC. TCRdb reanalysed the RACE reads using MiXCR and keeps one entry per CDR3 protein. The data hold approximately 84,000 distinct CDR3 sequences, with roughly 10% observed a single time. This material consisted of whole blood, taken in connection with sensitization to the hapten diphenylcyclopropenone (DPC). Receptor source: a young woman with alopecia areata. Some clones in this sample may be carry-over from other donors' samples.

The rearrangement uses TRBV12-3 or TRBV12-4 and TRBJ1-5, with D tentatively TRBD1 (6 bases). Trimming stripped 6 bases from V and 7 bases from J, with 13 bases between. The CDR3 is made up of 13 amino acids. The CDR3 DNA follows: TGTGCCAGCAGCTCCAAACAGGGCCAGCCCCAGCATTTT. Translated, it gives CASSSKQGQPQHF.

This clonotype was picked up many times. The V gene is TRBV20-1, the J gene TRBJ2-7, with TRBD2 as a possible D gene (5 bases). The CDR3 spans 15 residues. Germline V gene data show CDR1 as DFQATT and CDR2 as SNEGSKA (reference sequence). Trimming stripped 3 bases from V and 2 bases from J, with 17 bases between. The CDR3 DNA sequence: TGCAGTGCTAGTATTAGCGTGGGCCTTACCTACGAGCAGTACTTC. Translating gives CSASISVGLTYEQYF.

There are many counts of this clonotype. The chain is built from TRBV21-1 and TRBJ1-6; the D call TRBD1 from the table was never checked on the DNA. TRBV21-1 corresponds to a pseudogene. The CDR3 has 17 amino acids. The CDR3 loop reads CASSSLRPGQGNSPLHF. The CDR3 DNA follows: TGTGCCAGCAGCTCTCTCCGACCGGGACAGGGAAATTCACCCCTCCACTTT.

This clonotype has at least ten counts. The V and J genes are TRBV6-6 and TRBJ2-7, with 9 positions matching TRBD2. CDR3 length: 14 amino acids. With V trimmed by 7 bases and J by 3 bases, 7 bases remained unmatched. From germline, CDR1 is MNHNY and CDR2 SVGAGI (reference sequence). CDR3 sequence: CASIAIAGDYEQYF. The CDR3 DNA follows: TGTGCCAGCATCGCCATAGCGGGAGACTACGAGCAGTACTTC.

This clonotype was seen more than once but under ten times. The rearrangement joins TRBV5-1 to TRBJ1-1; D is perhaps TRBD1 (6 bases). Trimming left V 4 bases short and J 1 base short, with 14 bases between. The CDR3 spans 15 residues. Germline assignment: CDR1 SGHRS and CDR2 YFSETQ. CDR3 protein: CASSTGQPGNTEAFF. CDR3 nucleotide sequence: TGCGCCAGCAGCACCGGACAGCCTGGGAACACTGAAGCTTTCTTT.

The V call is TRBV4-2, the J call TRBJ2-7, with 7 bases lining up with TRBD1. CDR3 length equals 15 residues. Germline CDR1 is LGHNA and CDR2 is YNFKEQ. V was pared by 2 bases and J by 0 bases, with 4 bases of the junction left unmatched. The CDR3 nucleotides read TGTGCCAGCAGCCAACCGACAGGGAGCTCCTACGAGCAGTACTTC. Residues: CASSQPTGSSYEQYF.

The chain recombines TRBV18 with TRBJ1-1, with 7 bases matching TRBD1. Germline-derived CDR1 and CDR2 are KGHSH and LQKENI. Trimming removed 10 bases from V and 5 bases from J; junction bases left unmatched: 13. The CDR3 spans 14 residues. CDR3 nucleotide sequence: TGTGCCACCGCTGTTGGGGGACAGCGGACTGAAGCTTTCTTT. Protein: CATAVGGQRTEAFF.

A few counts support this clonotype. The chain is built from TRBV29-1 and TRBJ2-7; D possibly corresponds to TRBD1 (7 bases). The V end lost 1 base, the J end lost 0 bases, and 16 bases lay between the germline ends. The CDR3 has 16 amino acids. From germline, CDR1 is SQVTM and CDR2 ANQGSEA. The CDR3 is CSVEVGGGLYSYEQYF. For the CDR3, the DNA is TGCAGCGTTGAAGTAGGAGGGGGCCTATACTCCTACGAGCAGTACTTC.

The chain is built from TRBV4-3 and TRBJ1-5; D is possibly TRBD1 (6 bases). Germline CDR1 and CDR2: LGHNA and YSLEER. The V end was cut by 3 bases, the J end by 5 bases, with 8 bases between. This CDR3 has 13 amino acids. DNA for the CDR3: TGCGCCAGCAGCCAGGGGGCAGATCAGCCCCAGCATTTT. Residues: CASSQGADQPQHF.